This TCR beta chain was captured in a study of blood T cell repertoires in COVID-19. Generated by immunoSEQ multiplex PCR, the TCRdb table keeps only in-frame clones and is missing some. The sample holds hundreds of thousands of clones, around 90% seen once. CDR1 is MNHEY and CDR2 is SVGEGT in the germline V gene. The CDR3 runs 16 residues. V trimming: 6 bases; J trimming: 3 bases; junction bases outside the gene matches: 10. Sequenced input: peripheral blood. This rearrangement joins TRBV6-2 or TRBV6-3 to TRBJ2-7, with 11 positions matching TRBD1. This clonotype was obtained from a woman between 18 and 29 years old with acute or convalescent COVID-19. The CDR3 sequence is CASSPNPGQGDYEQYF. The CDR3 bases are TGTGCCAGCAGCCCTAATCCGGGACAGGGGGACTACGAGCAGTACTTC.